This T cell receptor beta chain was recovered during a study of beta chain features in type 1 diabetes. Study at large: Across the samples, 100 million to 130 million sorted cells were examined in total. Overall study findings and caveats: Moderately but significantly shorter TCRB CDR3s were found in Type 1 diabetes patients in all four CD4+ subsets. The VDJ junctions of type 1 diabetes patients carried fewer insertions and more deletions. Whether HLA type affects TCRB rearrangement stayed undetermined in the present work.

A single heparinised draw of about 100 mL on average was taken per donor. Remarks on this clone: Its specificity is not known.

Reverse transcribing all isolated RNA meant expressed TCRB transcripts were sequenced. Repertoires were generated with immunoSEQ multiplex PCR, while TCRdb's copy carries only in-frame clones and drops some. The table lists approximately 150,000 clones, 10% to 15% of them singletons. The germline V gene encodes CDR1 SNHLY and CDR2 FYNNEI. The CDR3 length is 14 residues. J gave up 5 bases and V 7 bases, and 7 bases lay outside the gene matches. The V and J genes are TRBV2 and TRBJ1-5; 8 bases agree with TRBD1. The TCR comes from a young man with type 1 diabetes. The sequenced material came from central memory CD4+ T cells from blood. The CDR3 protein is CASNEQGAYQPQHF. CDR3 in DNA: TGTGCCAGCAATGAGCAGGGGGCATATCAGCCCCAGCATTTT.